These 2 T cell receptor beta chains originate from one sample sequenced in a study of blood T cell dynamics during melanoma immunotherapy. TCRdb keeps only in-frame clones here, not all; method: immunoSEQ multiplex PCR. The sample contains approximately 25,000 clones, 87% of which appear only once. Time point of the sample: pre-treatment baseline. This specimen was blood, taken from a patient treated with checkpoint blockade. These receptors were collected from a human donor with melanoma.

This clone was counted a single time. This chain connects TRBV7-2 to TRBJ2-5; 8 positions agree with TRBD1. Matching the DNA end better, TRBJ2-7 makes the J call doubtful. This CDR3 comprises 17 residues. Germline-derived CDR1 and CDR2 are SGHTA and FQGNSA. The CDR3 sequence is CASSLTSSGGPYYEQYF. The CDR3 bases are TGTGCCAGCAGCTTGACCAGTTCAGGGGGCCCCTACTACGAGCAGTACTTC.

The rearrangement uses TRBV18 and TRBJ1-2; D gene unclear. The CDR3 is made up of 15 amino acids. Trimming took off 2 bases at V and 0 bases at J, with 10 bases between the two ends. Germline CDR1 reads KGHSH; CDR2 reads LQKENI. For the CDR3, the DNA is TGTGCCAGCTCACCATCGGGAGAAGCTAACTATGGCTACACCTTC. Translated, it gives CASSPSGEANYGYTF.